This TCR beta chain is drawn from a study of T cell responses to AZD1222 COVID-19 vaccine. The overall study: It was second doses at about 4 or about 12 weeks that were pooled.

V lost 8 bases to trimming and J lost 0 bases, with 17 bases between them. The CDR3 covers 15 residues. Germline CDR1 SQVTM, CDR2 ANQGSEA. This clone was counted a single time. Its antigen remains unknown. This table comes from immunoSEQ multiplex PCR, and its TCRdb copy is limited to in-frame clones, with some not included. The sample shows some 150,000 clones, approximately 85% of them seen only once. General study points: Nearly half of the spike-specific TCRs reportedly recognize variant regions that carry no mutations.

The TCR comes from an adult in good health. Sequenced material: peripheral blood, taken on day 0 of AZD1222 vaccination. J is TRBJ2-1 and V is TRBV29-1; possible D gene TRBD2, 6 bases. For the CDR3, the DNA is TGCAGCTTTTTCATGGGGGGTAGCTCCTACAATGAGCAGTTCTTC. Its protein product is CSFFMGGSSYNEQFF.